Only one count was recorded for the clone carrying this T cell receptor (beta chain). This record comes from a study of blood T cell repertoires in COVID-19. Study at large: From T cells, B-cell-depleted T cells, or PBMCs came the material, which was cDNA or gDNA.

The ends lost 2 bases at V and 6 bases at J; junction bases unmatched: 9. This CDR3 contains 17 residues. Germline V gene data show CDR1 as SGHTS and CDR2 as YDEGEE. Measured with immunoSEQ multiplex PCR; TCRdb has only the in-frame clones, and not every one. The repertoire holds 110,000 to 150,000 clones, 88% seen once, with roughly 1.5% in the top ten. The clonotype was recovered from a woman aged 50 to 60 with acute or convalescent COVID-19. Sequenced material: peripheral blood. V gene TRBV5-8 combines with J gene TRBJ2-1; 12 nucleotides match TRBD2. In DNA, the CDR3 is TGTGCCAGCAGCTTAGATCCGGGACTAGCGGGTTTCAATGAGCAGTTCTTC. This codes for CASSLDPGLAGFNEQFF.